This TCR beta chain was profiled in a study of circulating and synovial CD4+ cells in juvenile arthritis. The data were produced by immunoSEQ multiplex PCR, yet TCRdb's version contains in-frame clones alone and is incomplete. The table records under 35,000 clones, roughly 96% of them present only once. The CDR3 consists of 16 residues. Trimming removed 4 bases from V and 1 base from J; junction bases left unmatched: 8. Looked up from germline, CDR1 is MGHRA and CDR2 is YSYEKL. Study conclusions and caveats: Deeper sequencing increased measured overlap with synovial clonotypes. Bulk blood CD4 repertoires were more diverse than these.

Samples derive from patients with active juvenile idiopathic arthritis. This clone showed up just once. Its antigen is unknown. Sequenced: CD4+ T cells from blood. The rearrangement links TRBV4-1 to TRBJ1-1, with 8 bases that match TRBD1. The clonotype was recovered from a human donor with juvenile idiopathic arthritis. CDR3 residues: CASSPPIGQGNTEAFF. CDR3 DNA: TGCGCCAGCAGCCCCCCGATCGGACAGGGGAACACTGAAGCTTTCTTT.